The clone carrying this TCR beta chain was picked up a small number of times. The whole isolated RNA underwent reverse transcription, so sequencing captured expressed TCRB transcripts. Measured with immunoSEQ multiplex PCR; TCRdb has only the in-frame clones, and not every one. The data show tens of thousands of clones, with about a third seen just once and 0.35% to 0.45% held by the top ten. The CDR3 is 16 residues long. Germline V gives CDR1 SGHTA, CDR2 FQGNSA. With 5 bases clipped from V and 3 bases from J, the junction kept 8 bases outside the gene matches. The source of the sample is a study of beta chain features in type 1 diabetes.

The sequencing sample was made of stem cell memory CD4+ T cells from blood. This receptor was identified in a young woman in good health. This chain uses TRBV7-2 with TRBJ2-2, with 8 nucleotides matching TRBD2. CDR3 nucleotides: TGTGCCAGCAGCCAGTTCTCCGGGGGGGACACCGGGGAGCTGTTTTTT. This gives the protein CASSQFSGGDTGELFF.